The clone carrying this TCR beta chain was seen a handful of times. This sample is drawn from a study of blood T cell repertoires in COVID-19. Study background: The United States, Italy and Spain provided the acute and convalescent COVID-19 samples. Sample material is recorded as cDNA or gDNA derived from T cells, B-cell-depleted T cells, or PBMCs.

As handled by the study authors: Amplifying reference gene primers gave estimates of nucleated cell counts. Only in-frame clones appear in the TCRdb table, and some are missing; sequencing was by immunoSEQ multiplex PCR. The DNA gave D and trimming, while V, J and clone size come from that table. The repertoire includes over 300,000 clones, more than 70% of them detected once, and 1% to 1.5% sits in the top ten. The CDR3 spans 21 residues. The ends lost 4 bases at V and 2 bases at J; junction bases unmatched: 24. CDR1 MGHRA and CDR2 YSYEKL come from the germline V gene. The genes are TRBV4-1 and TRBJ1-1; 8 bases fit TRBD1. The receptor was isolated from a man in his forties with acute or convalescent COVID-19. Sequencing used peripheral blood. The CDR3 DNA sequence: TGCGCCAGCAGCCCGCGTACAGGGGGATCAGATTATGCGGGAACAAACACTGAAGCTTTCTTT. Translating gives CASSPRTGGSDYAGTNTEAFF.